These 6 T cell receptor beta chains originate from one sample sequenced in a study of early T cells in non-severe SARS-CoV-2 infection. TCRdb re-called the 5' RACE reads with MiXCR, one entry per CDR3 protein. The top ten clones hold about 8% of a sample with under 75,000 distinct CDR3 sequences, roughly 13% of them seen once. Sequencing was done on a sample of whole blood. The receptors stem from an adult who was a healthcare worker with PCR-confirmed SARS-CoV-2 infection or an uninfected control (not recorded which).

This clonotype was observed a few times. This chain joins TRBV18 and TRBJ2-5; D is ambiguous. The V gene lost 4 bases and the J gene lost 5 bases, with 8 bases spanning the gap. CDR1 and CDR2 (germline): KGHSH, LQKENI. The CDR3 covers 12 residues. The CDR3 reads CASSRAGETQYF. CDR3 DNA: TGTGCCAGCTCACGGGCAGGCGAGACCCAGTACTTC.

V and J are TRBV27 and TRBJ1-6; 9 bases line up with TRBD1. The germline CDR1 and CDR2 sequences are MNHEY and SMNVEV (reference sequence). The CDR3 contains 15 residues. V lost 6 bases to trimming and J lost 7 bases; unmatched junction nucleotides: 7. The CDR3 sequence is CASRTQGARNSPLHF. As DNA, the CDR3 is TGTGCCAGCAGAACACAGGGGGCGCGGAATTCACCCCTCCACTTT.

This clonotype was seen only a few times. The rearrangement uses TRBV20-1 and TRBJ2-7; 7 nucleotides agree with TRBD1. This CDR3 contains 15 residues. Germline assignment: CDR1 DFQATT and CDR2 SNEGSKA (reference sequence). J lost 0 bases, V lost 5 bases, and 10 bases had no gene match. The CDR3 sequence is CSAFNFGQDSYEQYF. CDR3 bases: TGCAGTGCTTTCAATTTTGGACAGGACTCCTACGAGCAGTACTTC.

In this sample, this clonotype turned up a few times. The chain is built from TRBV11-2 and TRBJ2-3; 9 bases fit TRBD2. Germline V CDR1 and CDR2: SGHAT, FQNNGV. The ends lost 5 bases at V and 2 bases at J; junction bases unmatched: 14. The CDR3 is made up of 18 amino acids. The CDR3 reads CASSPPWVLAGPTDTQYF. Here the CDR3 DNA reads TGTGCCAGCAGCCCCCCGTGGGTCCTAGCGGGACCCACAGATACGCAGTATTTT.

In this sample, this clonotype turned up many times. J is TRBJ2-1 and V is TRBV29-1; 8 nucleotides align to TRBD2. This CDR3 is 12 amino acids long. CDR1 is SQVTM and CDR2 is ANQGSEA in the germline V gene. V gave up 7 bases and J gave up 9 bases; unmatched junction bases: 8. The CDR3 loop reads CSAGLAEGEQFF. CDR3 coding DNA: TGCAGCGCCGGACTAGCAGAAGGTGAGCAGTTCTTC.

The rearrangement uses TRBV6-1 and TRBJ1-5; D call uncertain. V lost 2 bases and J 0 bases, leaving 2 bases between the germline ends. The CDR3 is made up of 13 amino acids. From germline, CDR1 is MNHNS and CDR2 SASEGT. In DNA form, the CDR3 reads TGTGCCAGCAGTGAATATAGCAATCAGCCCCAGCATTTT. Its translation: CASSEYSNQPQHF.